The 10 T cell receptor beta chains listed next were all sequenced from one sample in a study of cytomegalovirus exposure and HLA in healthy donors. 13 Jbeta primers and 60 Vbeta primers were used for the PCR. Repertoires were generated with immunoSEQ multiplex PCR, while TCRdb's copy carries only in-frame clones and drops some. Of tens of thousands of clones in the sample, about 73% are singletons; the top ten hold around 3.4%. The sample comprised PBMCs. Every receptor here comes from a woman aged 25 to 39 in good health and CMV-seronegative.

Remarks on this clone: This sample includes further DNA sequences coding for the same CDR3. The CDR3: CASGTGSTDTQYF. In nucleotides, the CDR3 is TGCGCCAGCGGGACTGGAAGCACAGATACGCAGTATTTT. The genes are TRBV5-1 and TRBJ2-3, with D possibly being TRBD2 (6 bases). In germline, CDR1 is SGHRS, CDR2 YFSETQ. Between the trimmed V and J ends, which lost 7 bases and 0 bases, there was a span of 9 bases. The CDR3 runs to 13 residues. The whole variable domain, remainder taken from reference TRBV5-1 and TRBJ2-3, is KAGVTQTPRYLIKTRGQQVTLSCSPISGHRSVSWYQQTPGQGLQFLFEYFSETQRNKGNFPGRFSGRQFSNSRSEMNVSTLELGDSALYLCASGTGSTDTQYFGPGTRLTVL.

The CDR3 sequence: CASSRETSGRPEQFF. Here the CDR3 DNA reads TGTGCCAGCAGCCGGGAGACTAGCGGGAGGCCTGAGCAGTTCTTC. The chain employs TRBV7-2 and TRBJ2-1; 13 bases are shared with TRBD2. The CDR3 length is 15 residues. The V and J ends lost 5 bases and 9 bases, in that order; junction bases with no gene match: 7. Germline values: CDR1 SGHTA, CDR2 FQGNSA. Full variable domain (outside the CDR3, taken from reference TRBV7-2 and TRBJ2-1): GAGVSQSPSNKVTEKGKDVELRCDPISGHTALYWYRQSLGQGLEFLIYFQGNSAPDKSGLPSDRFSAERTGGSVSTLTIQRTQQEDSAVYLCASSRETSGRPEQFFGPGTRLTVL.

The table lists this clone with a few counts. This chain connects TRBV30 to TRBJ1-4, with no clear D. Germline V gene sequence: CDR1 GTSNPN, CDR2 SVGIG (reference sequence). With 2 bases removed from V and 7 bases from J, the gap between germline ends came to 14 bases. The CDR3 loop spans 14 amino acids. CDR3 nucleotide sequence: TGTGCCTGGAGTCCTCCTATCCCGGGTGAAAAACTGTTTTTT. This codes for CAWSPPIPGEKLFF. The full variable domain, rest sourced from reference TRBV30 and TRBJ1-4, is SQTIHQWPATLVQPVGSPLSLECTVEGTSNPNLYWYRQAAGRGLQLLFYSVGIGQISSEVPQNLSASRPQDRQFILSSKKLLLSDSGFYLCAWSPPIPGEKLFFGSGTQLSVL.

This clone was seen just once. The chain carries TRBV7-9 and TRBJ2-5; perhaps TRBD2 as D (5 bases). There are 13 residues in the CDR3. Germline V gives CDR1 SEHNR, CDR2 FQNEAQ (reference sequence). V gave up 6 bases and J gave up 3 bases, with 11 bases separating them. The CDR3 here is CASSQRLKETQYF. The CDR3 coding sequence is TGTGCCAGCAGTCAGCGGCTAAAAGAGACCCAGTACTTC.

The chain combines TRBV30 with TRBJ2-3; 9 positions agree with TRBD1. Germline-derived CDR1 and CDR2 are GTSNPN and SVGIG (reference sequence). Trimming removed 0 bases from V and 10 bases from J; junction bases left unmatched: 8. This CDR3 spans 14 amino acids. CDR3 sequence reads: CAWSVDRGWGAQYF. The CDR3 nucleotides read TGTGCCTGGAGTGTTGACAGGGGGTGGGGTGCGCAGTATTTT.

In its sample, this clone was seen a few times. The genes are TRBV5-6 and TRBJ2-1, with 14 bases lining up with TRBD2. Germline V gene sequence: CDR1 SGHDT, CDR2 YYEEEE. The CDR3 sequence is 16 residues long. Unmatched junction bases numbered 14, after V lost 4 bases and J lost 14 bases. The CDR3: CASSPAGTSGSGGEFF. For the CDR3, the DNA is TGTGCCAGCAGCCCTGCCGGGACTAGCGGGAGTGGAGGCGAGTTCTTC.

The V call is TRBV29-1, the J call TRBJ2-3, with 8 positions matching TRBD2. The CDR3 runs 14 residues. Germline values: CDR1 SQVTM, CDR2 ANQGSEA. V shed 6 bases and J 6 bases; nucleotides not matched to a gene: 11. CDR3 bases: TGCAGCGTCGCACCCGGGAGGGCCTCGGATACGCAGTATTTT. Its translation: CSVAPGRASDTQYF.

This clone has a handful of counts. The genes are TRBV5-1 and TRBJ1-1; 7 bases match TRBD1. Germline trimming cut 6 bases from V and 4 bases from J; bases unmatched to any gene: 9. Germline CDR1 reads SGHRS; CDR2 reads YFSETQ. The CDR3 is 14 residues long. The CDR3 nucleotides are TGCGCCAGCACCTACCAGGGGGAGAGCACTGAAGCTTTCTTT. This gives the protein CASTYQGESTEAFF. Complete variable domain (other parts from reference TRBV5-1 and TRBJ1-1): KAGVTQTPRYLIKTRGQQVTLSCSPISGHRSVSWYQQTPGQGLQFLFEYFSETQRNKGNFPGRFSGRQFSNSRSEMNVSTLELGDSALYLCASTYQGESTEAFFGQGTRLTVV.

The chain recombines TRBV7-9 with TRBJ2-7; possible D gene TRBD2, 5 bases. V was pared by 8 bases and J by 1 base, with 12 bases between. The CDR3 totals 13 residues. Germline CDR1 is SEHNR and CDR2 is FQNEAQ (reference sequence). CDR3: CASQSGPSYEQYF. The CDR3 DNA follows: TGTGCCAGCCAGAGCGGCCCTTCCTACGAGCAGTACTTC. The whole variable domain, filled in from reference TRBV7-9 and TRBJ2-7, reads DTGVSQNPRHKITKRGQNVTFRCDPISEHNRLYWYRQTLGQGPEFLTYFQNEAQLEKSRLLSDRFSAERPKGSFSTLEIQRTEQGDSAMYLCASQSGPSYEQYFGPGTRLTVT.

This clone has a handful of counts. V is TRBV2 and J is TRBJ1-5; D is uncertain. CDR3 length: 11 amino acids. Trimming removed 6 bases at V and 6 bases at J, with 6 bases between. Germline loops: CDR1 SNHLY, CDR2 FYNNEI. The CDR3 reads CASRTGQPQHF. CDR3 coding DNA: TGTGCCAGCAGGACGGGTCAGCCCCAGCATTTT.